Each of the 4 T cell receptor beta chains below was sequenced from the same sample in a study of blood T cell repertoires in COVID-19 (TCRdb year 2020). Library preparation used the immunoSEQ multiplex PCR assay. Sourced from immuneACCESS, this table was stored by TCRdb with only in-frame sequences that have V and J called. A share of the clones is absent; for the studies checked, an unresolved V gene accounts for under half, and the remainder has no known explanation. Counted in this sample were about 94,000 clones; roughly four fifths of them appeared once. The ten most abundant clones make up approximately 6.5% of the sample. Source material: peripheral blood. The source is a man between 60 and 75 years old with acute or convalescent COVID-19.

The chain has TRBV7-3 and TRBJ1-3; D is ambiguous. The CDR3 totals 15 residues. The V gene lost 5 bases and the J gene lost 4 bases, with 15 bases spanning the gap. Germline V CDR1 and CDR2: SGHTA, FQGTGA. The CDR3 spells CASSLDSGVGNTIYF. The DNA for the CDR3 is TGTGCCAGCAGCCTAGATTCGGGAGTCGGAAACACCATATATTTT.

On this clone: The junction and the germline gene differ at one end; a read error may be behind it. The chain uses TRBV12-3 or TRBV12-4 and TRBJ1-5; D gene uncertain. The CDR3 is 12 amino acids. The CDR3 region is CASSLGSQPQHF. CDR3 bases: TGTGCCAGCAGCTTAGGGAGTCAGCCCCAGCATTTT.

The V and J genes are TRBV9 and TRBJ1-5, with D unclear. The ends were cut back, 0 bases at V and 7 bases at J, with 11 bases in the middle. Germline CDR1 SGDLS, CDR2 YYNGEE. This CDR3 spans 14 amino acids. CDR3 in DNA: TGTGCCAGCAGCGTAGAAGCGGGTGGACAGCCCCAGCATTTT. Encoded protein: CASSVEAGGQPQHF.

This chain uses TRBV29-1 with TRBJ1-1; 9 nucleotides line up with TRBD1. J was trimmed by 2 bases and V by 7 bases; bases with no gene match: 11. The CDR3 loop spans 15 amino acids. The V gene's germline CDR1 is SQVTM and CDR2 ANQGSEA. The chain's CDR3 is CSASTGGPINTEAFF. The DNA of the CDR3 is TGCAGCGCCTCTACAGGGGGCCCGATAAACACTGAAGCTTTCTTT.